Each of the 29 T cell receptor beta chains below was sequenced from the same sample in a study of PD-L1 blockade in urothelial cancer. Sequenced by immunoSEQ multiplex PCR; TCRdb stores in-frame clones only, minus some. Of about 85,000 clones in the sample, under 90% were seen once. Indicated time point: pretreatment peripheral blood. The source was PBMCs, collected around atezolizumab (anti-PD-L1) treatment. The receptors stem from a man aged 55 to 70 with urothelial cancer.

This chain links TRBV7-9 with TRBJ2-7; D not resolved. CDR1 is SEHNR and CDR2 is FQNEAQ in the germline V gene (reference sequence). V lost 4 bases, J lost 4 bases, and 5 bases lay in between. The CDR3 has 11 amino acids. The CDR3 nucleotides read TGTGCCAGCAGCTCCCTATACGAGCAGTACTTC. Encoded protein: CASSSLYEQYF.

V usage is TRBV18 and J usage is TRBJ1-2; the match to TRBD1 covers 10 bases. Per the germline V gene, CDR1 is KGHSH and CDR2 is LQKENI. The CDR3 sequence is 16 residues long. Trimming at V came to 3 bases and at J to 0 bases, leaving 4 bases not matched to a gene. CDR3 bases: TGTGCCAGCTCACCGATCGGACAGGGGGCTAACTATGGCTACACCTTC. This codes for CASSPIGQGANYGYTF.

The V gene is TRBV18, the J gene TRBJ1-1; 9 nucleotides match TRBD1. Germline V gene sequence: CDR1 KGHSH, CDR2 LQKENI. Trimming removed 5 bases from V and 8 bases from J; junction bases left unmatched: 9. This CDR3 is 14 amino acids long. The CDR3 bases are TGTGCCAGCTCATCAAGTACCGGGACAGGGGAAGCTTTCTTT. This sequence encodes CASSSSTGTGEAFF.

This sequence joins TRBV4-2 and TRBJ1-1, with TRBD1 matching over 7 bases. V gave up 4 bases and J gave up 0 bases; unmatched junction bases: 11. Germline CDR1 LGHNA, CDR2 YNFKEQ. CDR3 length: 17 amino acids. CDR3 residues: CASSPFAVGQVNTEAFF. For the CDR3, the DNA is TGTGCCAGCAGCCCCTTCGCCGTCGGACAGGTGAACACTGAAGCTTTCTTT.

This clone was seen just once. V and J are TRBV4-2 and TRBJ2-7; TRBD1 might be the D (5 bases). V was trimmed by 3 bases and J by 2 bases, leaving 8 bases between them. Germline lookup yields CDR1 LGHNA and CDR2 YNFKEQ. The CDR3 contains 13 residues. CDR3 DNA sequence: TGTGCCAGCAGCCAGGGGCCTCCCTACGAGCAGTACTTC. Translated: CASSQGPPYEQYF.

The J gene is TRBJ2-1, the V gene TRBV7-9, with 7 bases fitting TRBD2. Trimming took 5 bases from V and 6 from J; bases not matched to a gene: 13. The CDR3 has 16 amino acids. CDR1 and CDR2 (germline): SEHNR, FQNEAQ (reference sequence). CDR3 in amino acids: CASSPESGLKGNEQFF. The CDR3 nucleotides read TGTGCCAGCAGCCCCGAGTCGGGACTAAAAGGCAATGAGCAGTTCTTC.

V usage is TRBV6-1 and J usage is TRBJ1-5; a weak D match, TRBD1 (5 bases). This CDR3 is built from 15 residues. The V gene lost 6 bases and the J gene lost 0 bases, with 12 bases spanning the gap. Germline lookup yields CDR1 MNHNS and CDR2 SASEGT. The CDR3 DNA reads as TGTGCCAGCAGCCGCGGGGGAGATAGCAATCAGCCCCAGCATTTT. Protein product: CASSRGGDSNQPQHF.

This chain's CDR3 is CASSYAIAGVYEQYF. Here the CDR3 DNA reads TGTGCCAGCAGTTACGCCATAGCGGGAGTCTACGAGCAGTACTTC. This chain joins TRBV6-6 and TRBJ2-7; 9 bases map to TRBD2. The CDR3 spans 15 residues. Trimming cost V 2 bases and J 3 bases; bases outside gene matches: 5. Germline loops: CDR1 MNHNY, CDR2 SVGAGI (reference sequence).

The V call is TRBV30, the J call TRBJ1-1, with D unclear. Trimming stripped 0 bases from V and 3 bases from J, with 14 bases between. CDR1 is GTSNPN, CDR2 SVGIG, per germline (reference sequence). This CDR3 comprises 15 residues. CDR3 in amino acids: CAWSVRRAADTEAFF. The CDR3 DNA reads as TGTGCCTGGAGTGTAAGGAGGGCGGCAGACACTGAAGCTTTCTTT.

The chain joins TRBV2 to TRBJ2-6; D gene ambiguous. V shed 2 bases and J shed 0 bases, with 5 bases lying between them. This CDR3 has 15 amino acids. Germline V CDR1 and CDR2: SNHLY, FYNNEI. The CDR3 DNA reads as TGTGCCAGCAGTGAAATCCGCTCTGGGGCCAACGTCCTGACTTTC. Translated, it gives CASSEIRSGANVLTF.

CDR3 amino acids: CASRGTGTGAQPQHF. CDR3 in DNA: TGTGCCAGCAGGGGTACCGGGACAGGTGCTCAGCCCCAGCATTTT. The chain carries TRBV6-1 and TRBJ1-5; 8 bases are shared with TRBD1. The CDR3 runs 15 residues. Germline-derived CDR1 and CDR2 are MNHNS and SASEGT. V lost 6 bases and J lost 6; bases outside the gene matches: 10.

CDR3 sequence reads: CSASFTRGLFF. The CDR3 coding sequence is TGCAGTGCTAGTTTCACGCGGGGACTGTTTTTT. The chain employs TRBV20-1 and TRBJ1-4; no clear D. The CDR3 spans 11 residues. CDR1 is DFQATT, CDR2 SNEGSKA, per germline (reference sequence). V was pared by 3 bases and J by 13 bases, with 12 bases between.

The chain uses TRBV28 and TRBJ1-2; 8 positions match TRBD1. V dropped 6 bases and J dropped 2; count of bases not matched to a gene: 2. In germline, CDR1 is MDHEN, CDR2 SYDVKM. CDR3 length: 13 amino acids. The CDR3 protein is CASSRTGNYGYTF. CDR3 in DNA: TGTGCCAGCAGCAGGACAGGGAACTATGGCTACACCTTC.

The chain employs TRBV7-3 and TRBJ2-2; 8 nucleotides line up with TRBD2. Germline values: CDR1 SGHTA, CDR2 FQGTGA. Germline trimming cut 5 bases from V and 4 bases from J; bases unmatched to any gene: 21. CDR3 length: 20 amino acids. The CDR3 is CASSDNERREAREVTGELFF. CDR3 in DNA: TGTGCCAGCAGCGATAACGAACGGCGGGAGGCCCGGGAGGTCACCGGGGAGCTGTTTTTT.

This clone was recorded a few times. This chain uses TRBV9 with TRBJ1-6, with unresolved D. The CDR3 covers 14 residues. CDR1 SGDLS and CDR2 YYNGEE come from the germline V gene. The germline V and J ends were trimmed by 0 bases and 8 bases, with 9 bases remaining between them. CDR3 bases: TGTGCCAGCAGCGTAGCAGGAACCGATTCACCCCTCCACTTT. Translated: CASSVAGTDSPLHF.

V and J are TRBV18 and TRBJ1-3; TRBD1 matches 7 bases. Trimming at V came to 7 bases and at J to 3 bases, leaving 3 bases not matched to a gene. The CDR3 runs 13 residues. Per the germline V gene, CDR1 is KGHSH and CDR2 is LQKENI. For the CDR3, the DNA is TGTGCCAGCTTCGACAGGGTTGGAAACACCATATATTTT. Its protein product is CASFDRVGNTIYF.

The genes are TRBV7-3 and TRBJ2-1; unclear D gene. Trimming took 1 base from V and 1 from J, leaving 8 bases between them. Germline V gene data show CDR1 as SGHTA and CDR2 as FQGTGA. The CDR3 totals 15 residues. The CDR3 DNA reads TGTGCCAGCAGCTTAAGGAGTTCTTCCTACAATGAGCAGTTCTTC. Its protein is CASSLRSSSYNEQFF. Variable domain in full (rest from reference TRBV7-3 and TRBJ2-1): GAGVSQTPSNKVTEKGKYVELRCDPISGHTALYWYRQSLGQGPEFLIYFQGTGAADDSGLPNDRFFAVRPEGSVSTLKIQRTERGDSAVYLCASSLRSSSYNEQFFGPGTRLTVL.

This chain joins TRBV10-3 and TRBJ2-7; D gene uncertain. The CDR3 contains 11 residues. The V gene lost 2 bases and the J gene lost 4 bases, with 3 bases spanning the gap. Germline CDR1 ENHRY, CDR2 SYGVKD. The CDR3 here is CAISERYEQYF. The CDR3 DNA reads TGTGCCATCAGTGAGCGGTACGAGCAGTACTTC.

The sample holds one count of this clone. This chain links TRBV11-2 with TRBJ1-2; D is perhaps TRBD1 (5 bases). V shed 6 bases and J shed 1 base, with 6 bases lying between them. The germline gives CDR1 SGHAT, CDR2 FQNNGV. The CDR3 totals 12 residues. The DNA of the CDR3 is TGTGCCAGCAGGGACAATAACTATGGCTACACCTTC. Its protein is CASRDNNYGYTF.

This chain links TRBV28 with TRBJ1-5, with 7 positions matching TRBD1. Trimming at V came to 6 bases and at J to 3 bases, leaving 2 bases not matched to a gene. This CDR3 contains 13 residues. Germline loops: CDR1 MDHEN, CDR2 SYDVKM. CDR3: CASRTGINQPQHF. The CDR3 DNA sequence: TGTGCCAGCAGGACAGGGATCAATCAGCCCCAGCATTTT.

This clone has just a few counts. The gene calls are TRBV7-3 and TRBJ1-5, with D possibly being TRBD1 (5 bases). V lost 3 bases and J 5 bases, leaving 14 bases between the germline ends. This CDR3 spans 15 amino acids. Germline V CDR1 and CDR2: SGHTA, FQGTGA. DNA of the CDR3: TGTGCCAGCAGCTTGCCTGGGGTAGGGGATCAGCCCCAGCATTTT. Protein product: CASSLPGVGDQPQHF.

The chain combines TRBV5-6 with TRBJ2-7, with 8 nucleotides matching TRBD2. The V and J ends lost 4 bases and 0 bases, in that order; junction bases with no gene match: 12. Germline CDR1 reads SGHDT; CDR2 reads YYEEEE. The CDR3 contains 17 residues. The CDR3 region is CASSPRGTSGASYEQYF. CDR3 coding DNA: TGTGCCAGCAGCCCCCGGGGCACTAGCGGTGCCTCCTACGAGCAGTACTTC.

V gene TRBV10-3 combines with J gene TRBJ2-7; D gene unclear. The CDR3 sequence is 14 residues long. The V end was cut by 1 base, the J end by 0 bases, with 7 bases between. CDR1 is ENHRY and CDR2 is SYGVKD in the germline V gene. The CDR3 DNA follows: TGTGCCATCAGTGAGTTCAGACTCTCCTACGAGCAGTACTTC. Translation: CAISEFRLSYEQYF.

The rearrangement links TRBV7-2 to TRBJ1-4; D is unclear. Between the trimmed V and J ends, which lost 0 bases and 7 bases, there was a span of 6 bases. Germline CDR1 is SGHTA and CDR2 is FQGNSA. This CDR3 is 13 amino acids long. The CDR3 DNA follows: TGTGCCAGCAGCTTAGCGCGGGGTGAAAAACTGTTTTTT. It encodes CASSLARGEKLFF. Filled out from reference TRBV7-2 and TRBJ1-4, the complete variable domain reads GAGVSQSPSNKVTEKGKDVELRCDPISGHTALYWYRQSLGQGLEFLIYFQGNSAPDKSGLPSDRFSAERTGGSVSTLTIQRTQQEDSAVYLCASSLARGEKLFFGSGTQLSVL.

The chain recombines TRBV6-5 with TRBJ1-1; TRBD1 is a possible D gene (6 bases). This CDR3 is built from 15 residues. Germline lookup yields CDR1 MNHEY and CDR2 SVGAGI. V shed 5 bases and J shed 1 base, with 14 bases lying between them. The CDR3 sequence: CASSAPGTSNTEAFF. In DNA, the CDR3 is TGTGCCAGCAGTGCTCCCGGGACATCGAACACTGAAGCTTTCTTT.

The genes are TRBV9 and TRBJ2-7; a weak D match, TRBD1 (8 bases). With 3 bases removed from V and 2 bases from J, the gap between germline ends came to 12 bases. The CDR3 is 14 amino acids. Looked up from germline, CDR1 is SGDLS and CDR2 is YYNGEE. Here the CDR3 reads CASSATGGAYEQYF. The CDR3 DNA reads TGTGCCAGCAGCGCTACAGGGGGGGCCTACGAGCAGTACTTC.

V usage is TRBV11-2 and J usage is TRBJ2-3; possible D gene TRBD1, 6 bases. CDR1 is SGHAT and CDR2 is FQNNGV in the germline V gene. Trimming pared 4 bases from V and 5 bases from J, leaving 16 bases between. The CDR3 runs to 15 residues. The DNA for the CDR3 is TGTGCCAGCAGCTATTCTGTGGGGGCGCGAGATACGCAGTATTTT. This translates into CASSYSVGARDTQYF.

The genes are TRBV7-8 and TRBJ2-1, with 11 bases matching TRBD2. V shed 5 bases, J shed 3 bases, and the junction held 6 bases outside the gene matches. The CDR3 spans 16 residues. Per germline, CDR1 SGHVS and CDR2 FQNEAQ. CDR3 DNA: TGTGCCAGCAGCGTTACGGGACTAGCGGTCTACAATGAGCAGTTCTTC. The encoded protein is CASSVTGLAVYNEQFF.

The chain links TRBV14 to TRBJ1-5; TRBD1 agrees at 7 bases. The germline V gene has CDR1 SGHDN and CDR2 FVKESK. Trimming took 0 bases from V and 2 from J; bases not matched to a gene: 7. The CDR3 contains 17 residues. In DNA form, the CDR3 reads TGTGCCAGCAGCCAAGATTTAGGGGGCTATGGCAATCAGCCCCAGCATTTT. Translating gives CASSQDLGGYGNQPQHF.